The 16 T cell receptor beta chains presented below share a single source sample, sequenced in a study of chronic HIV infection and antiretroviral therapy. Via MiXCR, TCRdb re-called the 5' RACE reads, giving one row per CDR3 protein. The sample holds approximately 30,000 distinct CDR3 sequences, more than 7.5% seen once. Sequencing used peripheral blood. Receptors originate from an adult who had HIV and had not received antiretroviral therapy, or was an uninfected healthy control (not recorded which).

This clonotype was seen repeatedly, ten times or more. This chain uses TRBV29-1 with TRBJ2-3; 9 bases map to TRBD1. J gave up 0 bases and V 4 bases, and 2 bases lay outside the gene matches. Germline V gives CDR1 SQVTM, CDR2 ANQGSEA. The CDR3 length is 14 residues. CDR3 region: CSVGGQGSTDTQYF. In DNA, the CDR3 is TGCAGCGTTGGGGGACAGGGCAGCACAGATACGCAGTATTTT.

The chain uses TRBV4-2 and TRBJ2-7; 11 positions match TRBD1. CDR3 length: 18 residues. The V segment lost 1 base and the J segment 2 bases; nucleotides outside the gene matches: 10. The germline gives CDR1 LGHNA, CDR2 YNFKEQ. This chain's CDR3 is CASSQAKTWGQGAYEQYF. As DNA, the CDR3 is TGTGCCAGCAGCCAAGCCAAAACGTGGGGACAGGGGGCCTACGAGCAGTACTTC.

There are many counts of this clonotype. The V gene is TRBV20-1, the J gene TRBJ2-1, with D hard to call. Per the germline V gene, CDR1 is DFQATT and CDR2 is SNEGSKA (reference sequence). The CDR3 spans 15 residues. V lost 6 bases, J lost 5 bases, and 20 bases lay in between. The CDR3 reads CSASLLPNDNNEQFF. In DNA, the CDR3 is TGCAGTGCCAGCTTGCTACCCAACGACAACAATGAGCAGTTCTTC.

The chain combines TRBV7-2 with TRBJ2-5; tentatively, D is TRBD1 (5 bases). The length of the CDR3 is 15 residues. Germline CDR1 is SGHTA and CDR2 is FQGNSA. V lost 4 bases to trimming and J lost 3 bases, with 15 bases between them. CDR3 loop: CASSSQLGPKETQYF. DNA of the CDR3: TGTGCCAGCAGCTCCCAGCTGGGGCCGAAAGAGACCCAGTACTTC. Full variable domain (rest looked up from reference TRBV7-2 and TRBJ2-5): GAGVSQSPSNKVTEKGKDVELRCDPISGHTALYWYRQSLGQGLEFLIYFQGNSAPDKSGLPSDRFSAERTGGSVSTLTIQRTQQEDSAVYLCASSSQLGPKETQYFGPGTRLLVL.

This clonotype occurred a few times. The chain carries TRBV29-1 and TRBJ2-7; 11 positions match TRBD2. V dropped 2 bases and J dropped 9; count of bases not matched to a gene: 9. The CDR3 spans 14 residues. Germline assignment: CDR1 SQVTM and CDR2 ANQGSEA. DNA for the CDR3: TGCAGCGTTGAAACGAGACTAGCGGGGATGGGGCAGTACTTC. Its protein is CSVETRLAGMGQYF.

This clonotype was seen many times. The chain joins TRBV20-1 to TRBJ2-1, with 12 positions matching TRBD2. CDR1 and CDR2 from the germline V gene are DFQATT and SNEGSKA (reference sequence). V trimming: 8 bases; J trimming: 6 bases; junction bases outside the gene matches: 5. The CDR3 covers 13 residues. The CDR3 DNA is TGCAGTCCTGAGACTAGCGGGGGCAATGAGCAGTTCTTC. Translation: CSPETSGGNEQFF.

This clonotype was observed a few times. V usage is TRBV12-3 or TRBV12-4 and J usage is TRBJ1-5; 8 bases fit TRBD1. The trim removed 5 bases at V and 5 bases at J, leaving 8 bases unmatched. This CDR3 has 15 residues. The CDR3 sequence is CASSPQGAGYQPQHF. In DNA form, the CDR3 reads TGTGCCAGCAGTCCTCAGGGGGCTGGGTATCAGCCCCAGCATTTT.

There are many counts of this clonotype. J is TRBJ2-7 and V is TRBV2, with 9 bases fitting TRBD1. The length of the CDR3 is 15 residues. Trimming cost V 1 base and J 4 bases; bases outside gene matches: 5. The germline V gene has CDR1 SNHLY and CDR2 FYNNEI. The chain's CDR3 is CASSEGDRVLYEQYF. CDR3 coding DNA: TGTGCCAGCAGTGAAGGGGACAGGGTACTTTACGAGCAGTACTTC.

The genes are TRBV4-2 and TRBJ1-6; D uncertain. The CDR3 runs to 13 residues. Germline CDR1 and CDR2: LGHNA and YNFKEQ. With 0 bases removed from V and 14 bases from J, the gap between germline ends came to 11 bases. The CDR3 coding sequence is TGTGCCAGCAGCCAAGATCGCGAGGATTCCCTCCACTTT. Residues: CASSQDREDSLHF.

This clonotype has ten or more counts. The rearrangement links TRBV7-9 to TRBJ2-7; perhaps D is TRBD1 or TRBD2 (8 bases each). The germline CDR1 and CDR2 sequences are SEHNR and FQNEAQ (reference sequence). This CDR3 has 17 amino acids. With 4 bases removed from V and 4 bases from J, the gap between germline ends came to 23 bases. This chain's CDR3 is CASSSPRGGQVHYEQYF. The CDR3 nucleotides read TGTGCCAGCAGCTCGCCCCGGGGGGGACAGGTTCATTACGAGCAGTACTTC.

About this clonotype: At one end, the junction sequence differs from germline, possibly due to a read error. The chain combines TRBV7-2 with TRBJ2-7; 7 bases line up with TRBD1. CDR3 length: 15 amino acids. CDR1 and CDR2 from the germline V gene are SGHTA and FQGNSA. This chain's CDR3 is CASSLGGQLFYEQYF. The CDR3 DNA is TGTGCCAGCAGTTTAGGGGGACAGCTATTCTACGAGCAGTACTTC.

The chain links TRBV20-1 to TRBJ2-7, with 7 bases fitting TRBD1. The V gene end was trimmed by 1 base and the J gene end by 2 bases; junction bases not matched to a gene: 8. Germline CDR1 DFQATT, CDR2 SNEGSKA (reference sequence). The CDR3 loop spans 15 amino acids. The CDR3 nucleotides read TGCAGTGCTAGAGTGGGGACAGTCCTTACCTACGAGCAGTACTTC. Its translation: CSARVGTVLTYEQYF.

This clonotype was seen ten or more times. The gene calls are TRBV15 and TRBJ1-5; D is ambiguous. Per the germline V gene, CDR1 is LNHNV and CDR2 is YYDKDF (reference sequence). There are 16 residues in the CDR3. V lost 1 base and J 1 base, leaving 11 bases between the germline ends. The CDR3: CATSRGPPPSNQPQHF. The CDR3 DNA reads as TGTGCCACCAGCAGAGGCCCTCCACCCAGCAATCAGCCCCAGCATTTT.

This clonotype has only a few counts. V gene TRBV3-1 combines with J gene TRBJ1-2; no reliable D call. The CDR3 totals 12 residues. V lost 2 bases and J 6 bases, leaving 7 bases between the germline ends. Per germline, CDR1 LGHDT and CDR2 YNNKEL (reference sequence). The CDR3: CASSQKVDGYTF. DNA of the CDR3: TGTGCCAGCAGCCAAAAAGTGGATGGCTACACCTTC. The full variable domain, with the rest looked up from reference TRBV3-1 and TRBJ1-2, is DTAVSQTPKYLVTQMGNDKSIKCEQNLGHDTMYWYKQDSKKFLKIMFSYNNKELIINETVPNRFSPKSPDKAHLNLHINSLELGDSAVYFCASSQKVDGYTFGSGTRLTVV.

The chain uses TRBV5-1 and TRBJ1-2, with D tentatively TRBD1 (6 bases). The CDR3 totals 14 residues. CDR1 is SGHRS and CDR2 is YFSETQ in the germline V gene. The V end was cut by 4 bases, the J end by 3 bases, with 13 bases between. This chain's CDR3 is CASSPGQLDYGYTF. The CDR3 region has the DNA TGCGCCAGCAGCCCTGGACAGTTGGACTATGGCTACACCTTC.

This clonotype was seen many times. This chain links TRBV9 with TRBJ2-7, with 7 bases matching TRBD1. From germline, CDR1 is SGDLS and CDR2 YYNGEE. V was pared by 3 bases and J by 0 bases, with 3 bases of the junction left unmatched. The CDR3 loop spans 14 amino acids. Written as DNA, the CDR3 is TGTGCCAGCAGCGCCACAGGGGACTCCTACGAGCAGTACTTC. It encodes CASSATGDSYEQYF.